This T cell receptor beta chain was observed in a study of T cells in tumors after PD-1 blockade (dated 2019 in TCRdb). About the investigation overall: Patients with prior checkpoint blockade, systemic immunosuppressant use, or recent radiotherapy or other anti-cancer therapy within 4 weeks were excluded. Patients were treated with either pembrolizumab 200 mg every 3 weeks or cemiplimab 350 mg every 2 weeks. While on anti-PD-1 treatment, some of the patients also continued taking daily vismodegib 150 mg. On average, peripheral blood samples had 110,000 or so TCR templates (range about 24,679-290,000) and 35,000 to 40,000 unique clonotypes. Paired single-cell RNA and TCR sequencing was done in the study on site-matched tumors from patients with BCC or SCC, both before and after anti-PD-1 therapy. Bulk TCR sequencing was performed on roughly nine peripheral blood samples from about five patients to compare blood and tumor clonotypes. RECIST version 1.1 was used to evaluate clinical response.

Study-wide findings and limitations: Roughly 41% of TCR clonotypes from the tumor were detected in blood, and certain novel exhausted tumor clones were present in blood collected before treatment, which suggests recruitment from the periphery. Where the novel T cell clones came from was not determined, and possible sources could include lymphoid organs or rare unexpanded clones inside the tumor or in the tumor periphery.

The immunoSEQ platform was used to carry out deep TCRbeta sequencing. Per the original workflow: Only productive rearrangements were exported from the immunoSEQ Analyzer for further analysis. T cell phenotypes were assigned to bulk TCRbeta clonotypes by matching to single-cell RNA+TCR-seq clones sharing the same TCRbeta sequence. Clone enrichment in tumor was calculated as tumor frequency divided by PBMC frequency from bulk TCR sequencing. TCRs were grouped by GLIPH into specificity groups, defined as clusters of distinct TCRs likely recognizing common antigens via shared CDR3 motifs. TCRdb carries this immuneACCESS record with in-frame sequences only. Its versions omit some clonotypes, under half of them owing to an unresolved V gene in the studies checked, with the rest unexplained. V, J and clone size derive from that table, while D and trimming were established from the DNA sequence. This sample is represented by about 19,000 clones; about 85% of them were singletons. 20% to 30% of the sample rests with the top ten.

About this clone itself: This receptor's antigen is unknown. Base qualities are not recorded, but no much larger clone differs from it by a single base.

Genomic DNA extracted from tumor biopsies or peripheral blood was used for bulk TCRbeta sequencing, with input ranging from about 600 ng to 6,004 ng. All patients had histologically proven advanced or metastatic basal or squamous cell carcinoma and were poor candidates for surgical resection. The basal cell carcinoma cohort comprised some ten patients, of whom roughly eight had bulk tumor TCR sequencing. The CDR3 contains 14 residues, cysteine and phenylalanine counted. The CDR3 DNA has 42 bases and is translated from base 1. CDR1 MNHEY and CDR2 SVGAGI were looked up in the germline V gene. At the junction V is shortened by 7 bases and J by 2 bases, with 13 bases in between.

This TCR was sampled from a human donor with advanced basal cell or squamous cell carcinoma (not recorded which). Recombination joined TRBV6-5 with TRBJ2-3, with the D gene not confidently named. The source was PBMCs, collected after anti-PD-1 therapy. The CDR3 protein is CASTPRWDTDTQYF. The bases are TGTGCCAGCACCCCACGATGGGACACAGATACGCAGTATTTT.